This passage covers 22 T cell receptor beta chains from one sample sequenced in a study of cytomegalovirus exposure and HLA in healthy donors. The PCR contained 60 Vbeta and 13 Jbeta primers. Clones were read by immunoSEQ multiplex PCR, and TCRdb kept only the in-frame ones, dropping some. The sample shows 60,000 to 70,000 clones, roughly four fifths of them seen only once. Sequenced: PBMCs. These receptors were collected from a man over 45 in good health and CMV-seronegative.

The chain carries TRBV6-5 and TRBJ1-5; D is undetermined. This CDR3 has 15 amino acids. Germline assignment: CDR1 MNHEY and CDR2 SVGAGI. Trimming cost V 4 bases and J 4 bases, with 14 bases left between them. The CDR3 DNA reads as TGTGCCAGCAGTTCCCGTTATGGGCCAAATCAGCCCCAGCATTTT. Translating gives CASSSRYGPNQPQHF.

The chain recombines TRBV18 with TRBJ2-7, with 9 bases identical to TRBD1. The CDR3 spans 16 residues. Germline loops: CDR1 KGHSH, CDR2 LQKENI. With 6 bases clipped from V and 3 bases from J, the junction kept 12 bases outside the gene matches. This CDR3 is CASSPTPGQGRYEQYF. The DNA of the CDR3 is TGTGCCAGCTCGCCTACACCGGGACAGGGACGCTACGAGCAGTACTTC.

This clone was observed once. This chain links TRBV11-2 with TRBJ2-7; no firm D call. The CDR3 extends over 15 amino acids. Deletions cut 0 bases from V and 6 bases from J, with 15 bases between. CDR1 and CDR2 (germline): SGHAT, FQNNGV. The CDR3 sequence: CASSLDPSGRSEQYF. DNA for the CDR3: TGTGCCAGCAGCTTAGATCCGTCAGGTCGAAGCGAGCAGTACTTC.

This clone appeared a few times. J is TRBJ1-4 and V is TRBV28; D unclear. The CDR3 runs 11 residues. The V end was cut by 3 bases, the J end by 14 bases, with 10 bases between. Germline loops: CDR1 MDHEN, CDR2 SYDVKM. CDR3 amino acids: CASSLTSRLFF. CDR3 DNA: TGTGCCAGCAGTTTGACGTCTAGGCTGTTTTTT.

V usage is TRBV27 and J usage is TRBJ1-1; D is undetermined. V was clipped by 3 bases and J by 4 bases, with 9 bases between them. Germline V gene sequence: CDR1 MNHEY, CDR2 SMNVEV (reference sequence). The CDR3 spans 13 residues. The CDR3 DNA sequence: TGTGCCAGCAGTTTTGGGCAGAGCACTGAAGCTTTCTTT. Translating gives CASSFGQSTEAFF.

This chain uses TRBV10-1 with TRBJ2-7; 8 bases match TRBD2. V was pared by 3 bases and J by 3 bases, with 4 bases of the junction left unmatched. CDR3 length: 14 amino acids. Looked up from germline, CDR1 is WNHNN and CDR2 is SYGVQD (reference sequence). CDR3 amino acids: CASSEAGVGYEQYF. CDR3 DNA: TGCGCCAGCAGTGAAGCGGGAGTAGGCTACGAGCAGTACTTC.

The CDR3, as DNA: TGCGCCAGCAGTGACAGGGGTAACACCGGGGAGCTGTTTTTT. As protein: CASSDRGNTGELFF. This chain links TRBV10-1 with TRBJ2-2; possible D gene TRBD1, 6 bases. The CDR3 loop spans 14 amino acids. Germline V gene lookup returns CDR1 WNHNN and CDR2 SYGVQD (reference sequence). Trimming took 3 bases from V and 2 from J, leaving 7 bases between them.

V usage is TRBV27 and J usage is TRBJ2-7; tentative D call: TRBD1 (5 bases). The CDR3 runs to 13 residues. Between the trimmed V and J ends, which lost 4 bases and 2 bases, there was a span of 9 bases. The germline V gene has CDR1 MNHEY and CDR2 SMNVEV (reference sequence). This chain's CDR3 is CASSYRTPYEQYF. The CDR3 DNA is TGTGCCAGCAGTTACAGGACACCCTACGAGCAGTACTTC.

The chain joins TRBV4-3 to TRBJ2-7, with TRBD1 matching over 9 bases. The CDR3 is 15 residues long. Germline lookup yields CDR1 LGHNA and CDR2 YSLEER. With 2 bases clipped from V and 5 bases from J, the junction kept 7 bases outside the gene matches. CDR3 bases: TGCGCCAGCAGCCAACGGACAGGGGTAGGGGACGAGCAGTACTTC. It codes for CASSQRTGVGDEQYF.

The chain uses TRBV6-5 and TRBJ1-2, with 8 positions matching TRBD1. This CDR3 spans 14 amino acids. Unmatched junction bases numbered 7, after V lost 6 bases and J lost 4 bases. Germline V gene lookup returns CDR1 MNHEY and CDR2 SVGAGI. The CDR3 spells CASSPTQGVYGYTF. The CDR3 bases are TGTGCCAGCAGCCCCACACAGGGGGTCTATGGCTACACCTTC.

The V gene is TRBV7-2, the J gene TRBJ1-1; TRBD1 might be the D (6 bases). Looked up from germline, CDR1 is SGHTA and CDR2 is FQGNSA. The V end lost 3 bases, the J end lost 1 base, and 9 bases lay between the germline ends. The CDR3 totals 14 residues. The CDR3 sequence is CASSFGQSNTEAFF. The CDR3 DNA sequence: TGTGCCAGCAGCTTCGGACAGTCGAACACTGAAGCTTTCTTT. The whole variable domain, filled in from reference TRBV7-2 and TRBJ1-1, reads GAGVSQSPSNKVTEKGKDVELRCDPISGHTALYWYRQSLGQGLEFLIYFQGNSAPDKSGLPSDRFSAERTGGSVSTLTIQRTQQEDSAVYLCASSFGQSNTEAFFGQGTRLTVV.

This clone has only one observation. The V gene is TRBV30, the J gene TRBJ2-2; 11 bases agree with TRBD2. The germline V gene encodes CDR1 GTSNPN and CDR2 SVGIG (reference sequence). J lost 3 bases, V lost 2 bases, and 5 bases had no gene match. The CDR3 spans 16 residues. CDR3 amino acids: CAWSWASGGYTGELFF. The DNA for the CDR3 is TGTGCCTGGAGTTGGGCTAGCGGGGGGTACACCGGGGAGCTGTTTTTT. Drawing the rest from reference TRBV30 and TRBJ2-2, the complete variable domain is SQTIHQWPATLVQPVGSPLSLECTVEGTSNPNLYWYRQAAGRGLQLLFYSVGIGQISSEVPQNLSASRPQDRQFILSSKKLLLSDSGFYLCAWSWASGGYTGELFFGEGSRLTVL.

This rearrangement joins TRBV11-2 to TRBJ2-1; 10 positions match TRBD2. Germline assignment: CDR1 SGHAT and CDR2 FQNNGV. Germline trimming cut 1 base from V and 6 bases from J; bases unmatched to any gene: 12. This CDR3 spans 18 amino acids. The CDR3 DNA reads TGTGCCAGCAGCTTAGTCCCTGGTTTAGCGGGAGGCCTCAATGAGCAGTTCTTC. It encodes CASSLVPGLAGGLNEQFF. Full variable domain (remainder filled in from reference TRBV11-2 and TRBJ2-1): EAGVAQSPRYKIIEKRQSVAFWCNPISGHATLYWYQQILGQGPKLLIQFQNNGVVDDSQLPKDRFSAERLKGVDSTLKIQPAKLEDSAVYLCASSLVPGLAGGLNEQFFGPGTRLTVL.

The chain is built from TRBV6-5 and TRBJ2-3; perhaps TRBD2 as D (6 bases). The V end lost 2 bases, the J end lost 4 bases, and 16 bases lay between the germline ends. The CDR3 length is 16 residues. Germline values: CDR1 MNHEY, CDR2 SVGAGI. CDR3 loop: CASSYGGNRAADTQYF. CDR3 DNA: TGTGCCAGCAGTTACGGGGGGAATAGGGCCGCAGATACGCAGTATTTT.

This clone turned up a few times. CDR3: CASSRDTGTSGYTF. DNA for the CDR3: TGTGCCAGCAGTAGGGACACAGGGACGAGTGGCTACACCTTC. The rearrangement links TRBV27 to TRBJ1-2; TRBD1 is a possible D gene (6 bases). The germline V and J ends were trimmed by 5 bases and 7 bases, with 17 bases remaining between them. This CDR3 contains 14 residues. The germline gives CDR1 MNHEY, CDR2 SMNVEV (reference sequence).

This CDR3 is CASSVATGVHTQYF. CDR3 DNA sequence: TGTGCCAGCAGCGTAGCTACCGGAGTCCATACGCAGTATTTT. The chain couples TRBV9 to TRBJ2-3; D is uncertain. The CDR3 extends over 14 amino acids. Trimming took 0 bases from V and 7 from J, leaving 12 bases between them. Germline loops: CDR1 SGDLS, CDR2 YYNGEE.

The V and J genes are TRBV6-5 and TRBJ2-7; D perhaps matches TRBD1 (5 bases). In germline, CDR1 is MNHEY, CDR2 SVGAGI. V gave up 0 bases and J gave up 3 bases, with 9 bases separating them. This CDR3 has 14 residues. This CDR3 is CASSYSGDSYEQYF. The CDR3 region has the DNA TGTGCCAGCAGTTACTCCGGAGACAGCTACGAGCAGTACTTC.

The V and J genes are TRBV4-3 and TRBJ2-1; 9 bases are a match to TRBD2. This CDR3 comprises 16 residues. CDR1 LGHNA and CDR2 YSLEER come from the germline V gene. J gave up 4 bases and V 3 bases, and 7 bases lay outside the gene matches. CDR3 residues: CASSQRPSGGYNEQFF. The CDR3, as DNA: TGCGCCAGCAGCCAGAGGCCCAGCGGGGGGTACAATGAGCAGTTCTTC.

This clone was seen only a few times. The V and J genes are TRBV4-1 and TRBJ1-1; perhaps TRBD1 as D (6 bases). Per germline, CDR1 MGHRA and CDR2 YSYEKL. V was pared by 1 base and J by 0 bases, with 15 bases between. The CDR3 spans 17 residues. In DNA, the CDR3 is TGCGCCAGCAGCCAAGTACAGGGAGGGGTTTTGAACACTGAAGCTTTCTTT. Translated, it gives CASSQVQGGVLNTEAFF.

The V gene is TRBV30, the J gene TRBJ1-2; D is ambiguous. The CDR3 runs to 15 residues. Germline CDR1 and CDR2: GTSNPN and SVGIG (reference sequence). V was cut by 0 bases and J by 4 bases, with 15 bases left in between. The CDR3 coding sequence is TGTGCCTGGAGTGTACTGCGGGGAAGTGGCTATGGCTACACCTTC. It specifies CAWSVLRGSGYGYTF.

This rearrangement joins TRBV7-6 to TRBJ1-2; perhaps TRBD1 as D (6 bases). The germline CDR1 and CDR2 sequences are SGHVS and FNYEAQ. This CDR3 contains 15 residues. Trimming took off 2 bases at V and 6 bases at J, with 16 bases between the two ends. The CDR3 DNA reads TGTGCCAGCAGCTTATCCGACAGGAGTCTAAATGGCTACACCTTC. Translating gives CASSLSDRSLNGYTF.

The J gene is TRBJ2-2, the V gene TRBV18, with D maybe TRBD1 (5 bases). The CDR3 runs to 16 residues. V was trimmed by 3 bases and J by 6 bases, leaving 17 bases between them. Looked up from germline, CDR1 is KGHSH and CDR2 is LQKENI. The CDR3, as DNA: TGTGCCAGCTCACCTGACAGACAGATACGTCCCGGGGAGCTGTTTTTT. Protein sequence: CASSPDRQIRPGELFF.